This TCR beta chain was profiled in a study of HIV-infected children after antiretroviral therapy interruption (dated by TCRdb to the late 2010s). Background on the whole study: All eight included children had a CD4+ count above 500 and a viral load below 50 copies/ml, with four on planned treatment interruption and four on continuous treatment. The interruption group had a median age of approximately 9 years, compared with 8 years in the continuous treatment group. Most participating children had recorded exposure to EBV and CMV. Interruption-arm samples came from week 0, week 12, end of interruption (week 24 or 48), and about 3 years after study end. For the continuous-treatment arm, samples from the corresponding weeks 0, 48 and 150 were analyzed. TCR repertoires were compared between children on planned treatment interruption and children on continuous antiretroviral treatment, alongside thymic output measurements. General study outcomes and caveats: The small number of patients is a limitation of the study, so the data should be interpreted with caution. In naive CD4+ repertoires of PTI patients, reduced CDR3 sharing between time points was observed after interruption began, whereas many sequences were found to be shared between end of interruption and 3 years later. The naive CD4+ Gini coefficient rose by the end of treatment interruption, suggesting clonal expansion, and returned to baseline by 3 years. Minor non-naive CD45RA+ populations such as EMRA or stem memory cells might have been included among the sorted CD45RA+ naive cells.

The library came from 3' RACE. TCR libraries were built from RNA using a 3' RACE protocol with unique molecular identifiers to correct PCR amplification bias. Amplicon libraries were pooled in groups of up to about 12 and sequenced on an Illumina MiSeq using v2 2x250 paired-end chemistry. The paper's data handling went like this. Reads were processed with Decombinator to assign V and J genes and CDR3, with barcode-based error and PCR bias correction. Before Gini coefficients were calculated with the R ineq package, the repertoires were subsampled to the same depth. CDR3 similarity was assessed with GLIPH, Hamming distance and a shared triplet metric. The public reads were reprocessed in TCRdb via fastp at Q25 and MiXCR, keeping in-frame beta chains. Duplicate CDR3 protein sequences are folded into a single record with the most common DNA and genes. These V and J calls are TCRdb output, not the study's own analysis. This sample is represented by some 51,000 distinct CDR3 sequences; roughly 4.5% of them were singletons. Together, the top ten hold about 0.7% of the sample.

Comments on this clonotype: Which antigen it targets is not known. Per-base qualities were not stored, and no clone one base away is much larger.

V trim: 5 bases; J trim: 6 bases; unmatched bases: 14. Based on the germline V gene (reference sequence), the CDR1 and CDR2 sequences are DFQATT and SNEGSKA. The CDR3 sequence holds 15 residues, the cysteine and phenylalanine included. Solely the CDR3 DNA is kept, with 45 bases framed from the first base. This sample's treatment or condition label indicates: PENTA 11 planned treatment interruption arm or continuous ART arm. Participants were children from the United Kingdom aged 2 to 15 years who had received at least three-drug ART for at least 24 weeks. The study required cryopreserved PBMCs containing at least 5 million viable cells, and a handful of candidate patients were excluded because of low viable PBMC yield. Naive CD4+ CD45RA+ CD45RO- T cells were FACS-sorted from thawed PBMCs on a FACSAria III cell sorter. After sorting, the cells were fixed and RNA was extracted first with the RNeasy FFPE kit and then with the RNeasy Micro kit.

The sample consisted of CD45RA+ CD4+ T cells from PBMCs, pooled from several time points, taken from a donor given antiretroviral therapy, either interrupted or continuous. The meaning of the sample's cell subset or site label: naive CD4+ CD45RA+ CD45RO- T cells. This sequence uses TRBV20-1 and TRBJ2-3; 7 bases in the middle match TRBD2. The receptor comes from a pool of human donors with HIV. The DNA is TGCAGTGCTGGGGGAGAGCGGGGACTGGGGGATACGCAGTATTTT. Its amino acids are CSAGGERGLGDTQYF.